This T cell receptor (beta chain) was sequenced in a study of long-term antiretroviral therapy in people with HIV. General observations from the study: Control repertoires displayed wider CDR3 length ranges than the HIV repertoires. Blood obtained between the mid-2000s and the late 2010s may reflect older ART regimens.

The assay used was immunoSEQ (version v3.0), run at survey level. Only in-frame clones appear in the TCRdb table, and some are missing; sequencing was by immunoSEQ multiplex PCR. The table records some 22,000 clones, roughly 88% of them present only once. Germline CDR1 and CDR2: SGHRS and YFSETQ. The V end was cut by 1 base, the J end by 7 bases, with 13 bases between. This CDR3 is built from 14 residues. About this clone itself: Its antigen is still unknown.

Per donor, at least one pre-ART and at least two post-ART PBMC samples were obtained. Prior to DNA extraction, the samples held about 1-11 million cryopreserved PBMC. The clonotype comes from a man in his 60s with HIV. The chain links TRBV5-1 to TRBJ2-3, with a tentative D call TRBD2 (6 bases). The specimen was unsorted PBMCs, collected 0.6 years after starting antiretroviral therapy. CDR3 sequence reads: CASSLSLARNTQYF. The CDR3 region has the DNA TGCGCCAGCAGCTTGTCCCTAGCGCGAAATACGCAGTATTTT.